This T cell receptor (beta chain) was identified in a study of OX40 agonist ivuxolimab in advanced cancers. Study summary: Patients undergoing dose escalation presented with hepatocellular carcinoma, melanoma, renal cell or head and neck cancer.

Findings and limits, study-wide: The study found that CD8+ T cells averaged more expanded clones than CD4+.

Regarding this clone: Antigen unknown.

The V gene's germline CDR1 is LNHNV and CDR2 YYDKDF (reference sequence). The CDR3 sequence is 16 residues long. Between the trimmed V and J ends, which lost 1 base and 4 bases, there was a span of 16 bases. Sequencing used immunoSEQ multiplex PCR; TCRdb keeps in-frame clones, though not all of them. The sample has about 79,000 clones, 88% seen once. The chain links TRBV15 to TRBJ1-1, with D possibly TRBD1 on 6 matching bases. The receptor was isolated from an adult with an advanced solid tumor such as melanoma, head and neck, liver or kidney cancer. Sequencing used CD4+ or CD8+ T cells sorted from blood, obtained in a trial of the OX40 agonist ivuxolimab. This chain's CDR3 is CATSRAGNTGFTEAFF. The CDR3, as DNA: TGTGCCACCAGCAGAGCCGGAAATACAGGGTTCACTGAAGCTTTCTTT.